The 28 T cell receptor beta chains presented below share a single source sample, sequenced in a study of siplizumab effects on memory and regulatory T cells. Method: immunoSEQ multiplex PCR; TCRdb's copy keeps in-frame clones and lacks some. The table lists about 10,000 clones, more than 35% of them singletons. No antigen has been assigned to these receptors. Researchers maintained the mixed lymphocyte reaction cells in coculture at 37°C for five to six days. Sequences were obtained from CFSE-low (dividing) CD8+ T cells sorted from an allogeneic mixed lymphocyte reaction. The receptors derive from a human donor in good health; the cells came from an allogeneic mixed lymphocyte reaction.

The chain couples TRBV5-1 to TRBJ2-7; D gene unclear. This CDR3 has 13 residues. The V end was cut by 2 bases, the J end by 12 bases, with 18 bases between. Germline assignment: CDR1 SGHRS and CDR2 YFSETQ. The CDR3 region has the DNA TGCGCCAGCAGCTTCGCTGTTTCAGTGGGTTGGTACTTC. Protein sequence: CASSFAVSVGWYF.

This sequence joins TRBV9 and TRBJ2-5, with 7 bases lining up with TRBD2. The last part of the DNA fits TRBJ2-7 better; the J call may be wrong. The V gene's germline CDR1 is SGDLS and CDR2 YYNGEE. This CDR3 comprises 15 residues. The CDR3 nucleotides read TGTGCCAGCAGCGTTGGGGGACTACCCTCCTACGAGCAGTACTTC. Translation: CASSVGGLPSYEQYF.

This clone is judged medium-sized. This sequence joins TRBV6-4 and TRBJ2-1; D perhaps matches TRBD1 (7 bases). V was trimmed by 3 bases and J by 8 bases, leaving 23 bases between them. The CDR3 is 17 amino acids. CDR1 is MRHNA, CDR2 SNTAGT, per germline. DNA for the CDR3: TGTGCCAGCAGTGATAGCCCGGGGACAGCCCCGGGGGATGAGCAGTTCTTC. Translating it yields CASSDSPGTAPGDEQFF.

About this clone: Germline and junction disagree at one end, which may indicate a read error. The J gene is TRBJ1-1, the V gene TRBV5-4; D possibly corresponds to TRBD1 (5 bases). Germline V gene sequence: CDR1 SGHNT, CDR2 YYREEE (reference sequence). The CDR3 is 14 residues long. The CDR3 here is CASSQREGDTEAFF. CDR3 DNA sequence: TGCGCCAGCAGCCAGAGGGAAGGGGACACTGAAGCTTTCTTT.

The rearrangement uses TRBV4-3 and TRBJ2-7; 8 bases are shared with TRBD2. Germline loops: CDR1 LGHNA, CDR2 YSLEER. The CDR3 sequence is 15 residues long. Unmatched junction bases numbered 9, after V lost 4 bases and J lost 4 bases. CDR3 protein: CASSLPSGGSYEQYF. The CDR3 nucleotides are TGCGCCAGCAGCCTCCCAAGCGGGGGTTCATACGAGCAGTACTTC.

This chain uses TRBV9 with TRBJ2-3; D not resolved. Trimming pared 0 bases from V and 5 bases from J, leaving 16 bases between. The CDR3 runs 16 residues. Germline V lookup: CDR1 SGDLS, CDR2 YYNGEE. The CDR3 nucleotides are TGTGCCAGCAGCGTAGCGAGCCACCCCAGTCAAGATACGCAGTATTTT. Its translation: CASSVASHPSQDTQYF.

The chain uses TRBV11-2 and TRBJ1-4; D is possibly TRBD1 (5 bases). The CDR3 loop spans 14 amino acids. V was cut by 0 bases and J by 7 bases, with 9 bases left in between. The germline V gene has CDR1 SGHAT and CDR2 FQNNGV. The CDR3 nucleotides read TGTGCCAGCAGCTTAGAGACAGCGGGTGAAAAACTGTTTTTT. Translating gives CASSLETAGEKLFF.

With regard to this clone: This may arise from a read error, as a much more abundant clone is one base away. The rearrangement joins TRBV9 to TRBJ2-5; perhaps D is TRBD1 or TRBD2 (5 bases each). The germline V and J ends were trimmed by 1 base and 6 bases, with 16 bases remaining between them. Germline-derived CDR1 and CDR2 are SGDLS and YYNGEE. This CDR3 has 15 residues. CDR3 sequence reads: CASSVLEGRGKTQYF. The CDR3 DNA reads as TGTGCCAGCAGCGTATTAGAGGGGCGCGGAAAGACCCAGTACTTC.

This chain joins TRBV6-5 and TRBJ2-2; TRBD1 matches at 9 bases. The CDR3 runs 16 residues. With 0 bases clipped from V and 4 bases from J, the junction kept 3 bases outside the gene matches. CDR1 and CDR2 (germline): MNHEY, SVGAGI. The CDR3 bases are TGTGCCAGCAGTTACTCGACAGGGGGTCTCACCGGGGAGCTGTTTTTT. Protein: CASSYSTGGLTGELFF.

The chain employs TRBV9 and TRBJ2-5, with D possibly matching TRBD2 (6 bases). Trimming stripped 3 bases from V and 4 bases from J, with 13 bases between. Germline assignment: CDR1 SGDLS and CDR2 YYNGEE. This CDR3 comprises 14 residues. Written as DNA, the CDR3 is TGTGCCAGCAGCGCCTCCTTGGGGGGAGAGACCCAGTACTTC. Translating gives CASSASLGGETQYF. The whole variable domain, remainder taken from reference TRBV9 and TRBJ2-5, is DSGVTQTPKHLITATGQRVTLRCSPRSGDLSVYWYQQSLDQGLQFLIQYYNGEERAKGNILERFSAQQFPDLHSELNLSSLELGDSALYFCASSASLGGETQYFGPGTRLLVL.

Concerning this clone itself: Being one base from a much bigger clone, this may be a read error. This chain joins TRBV27 and TRBJ2-7, with a weak D call TRBD2 (6 bases). This CDR3 is built from 15 residues. Trimming pared 3 bases from V and 4 bases from J, leaving 16 bases between. Germline V gene lookup returns CDR1 MNHEY and CDR2 SMNVEV (reference sequence). The CDR3 DNA reads TGTGCCAGCAGTTTTAGGAAAAGCGGGTTTTACGAGCAGTACTTC. Translating gives CASSFRKSGFYEQYF.

This chain uses TRBV5-4 with TRBJ2-1, with D maybe TRBD1 (6 bases). The V gene's germline CDR1 is SGHNT and CDR2 YYREEE (reference sequence). This CDR3 is 15 amino acids long. The ends were cut back, 0 bases at V and 3 bases at J, with 10 bases in the middle. The CDR3 nucleotides are TGTGCCAGCAGCTTGGGGGACAATCTCTACAATGAGCAGTTCTTC. Translated, it gives CASSLGDNLYNEQFF.

This clone came up a few times. This chain joins TRBV6-4 and TRBJ2-7; 8 positions match TRBD2. Germline values: CDR1 MRHNA, CDR2 SNTAGT. This CDR3 is 15 amino acids long. J gave up 3 bases and V 5 bases, and 9 bases lay outside the gene matches. Here the CDR3 reads CASSPSGGSNYEQYF. The DNA for the CDR3 is TGTGCCAGCAGTCCCTCGGGGGGGAGTAACTACGAGCAGTACTTC.

Worth noting for this clone: A much larger clone lies one base from this, so it may be a read error. The chain links TRBV4-3 to TRBJ1-2, with 10 bases matching TRBD1. The germline V gene has CDR1 LGHNA and CDR2 YSLEER. The length of the CDR3 is 15 residues. Trimming cost V 4 bases and J 7 bases; bases outside gene matches: 9. The CDR3 DNA follows: TGCGCCAGCAGCCTCGGGACAGGGGATAGGTCTGGCTACACCTTC. Translating gives CASSLGTGDRSGYTF.

This clone showed up just a few times. The chain's CDR3 is CASSLGGTGPIEQYF. The CDR3 nucleotides read TGCGCCAGCAGCCTTGGTGGGACAGGGCCCATCGAGCAGTACTTC. The chain links TRBV4-1 to TRBJ2-7, with 9 bases aligning to TRBD1. Germline V CDR1 and CDR2: MGHRA, YSYEKL. There are 15 residues in the CDR3. V was pared by 4 bases and J by 6 bases, with 10 bases of the junction left unmatched.

The chain uses TRBV29-1 and TRBJ1-4; 7 positions agree with TRBD1. The CDR3 extends over 15 amino acids. The junction had 6 bases not matched to a gene; V was cut back by 5 bases and J by 0 bases. In germline, CDR1 is SQVTM, CDR2 ANQGSEA. CDR3 in amino acids: CSVYDRVATNEKLFF. The CDR3 nucleotides read TGCAGCGTTTACGACAGGGTTGCAACTAATGAAAAACTGTTTTTT. The full variable domain, with the rest looked up from reference TRBV29-1 and TRBJ1-4, is SAVISQKPSRDICQRGTSLTIQCQVDSQVTMMFWYRQQPGQSLTLIATANQGSEATYESGFVIDKFPISRPNLTFSTLTVSNMSPEDSSIYLCSVYDRVATNEKLFFGSGTQLSVL.

The chain employs TRBV2 and TRBJ2-7; the D gene is possibly TRBD2 (5 bases). Germline V lookup: CDR1 SNHLY, CDR2 FYNNEI. This CDR3 region has 16 residues. V shed 2 bases and J shed 3 bases, with 17 bases lying between them. CDR3 bases: TGTGCCAGCAGTGAAAACTCGGGGAGCTATCACTACGAGCAGTACTTC. Translated: CASSENSGSYHYEQYF.

The chain joins TRBV30 to TRBJ1-2, with D unclear. Germline values: CDR1 GTSNPN, CDR2 SVGIG (reference sequence). The CDR3 loop spans 15 amino acids. V was clipped by 0 bases and J by 4 bases, with 15 bases between them. CDR3 DNA sequence: TGTGCCTGGAGTGTAAATCTAGGGCACGTCTATGGCTACACCTTC. Translating it yields CAWSVNLGHVYGYTF.

The sample holds a few counts of this clone. The chain combines TRBV7-9 with TRBJ2-5; possibly TRBD2 for D (5 bases). The CDR3 has 14 residues. V was trimmed by 5 bases and J by 3 bases, leaving 13 bases between them. Germline V lookup: CDR1 SEHNR, CDR2 FQNEAQ (reference sequence). In DNA, the CDR3 is TGTGCCAGCAGCCGCCCATGGCGGGAAGAGACCCAGTACTTC. As protein: CASSRPWREETQYF. Full variable domain (rest looked up from reference TRBV7-9 and TRBJ2-5): DTGVSQNPRHKITKRGQNVTFRCDPISEHNRLYWYRQTLGQGPEFLTYFQNEAQLEKSRLLSDRFSAERPKGSFSTLEIQRTEQGDSAMYLCASSRPWREETQYFGPGTRLLVL.

In its sample, this clone was seen a few times. The chain has TRBV9 and TRBJ1-2; 7 nucleotides line up with TRBD1. The germline V gene has CDR1 SGDLS and CDR2 YYNGEE. With 0 bases clipped from V and 5 bases from J, the junction kept 4 bases outside the gene matches. The CDR3 extends over 14 amino acids. The CDR3 DNA reads TGTGCCAGCAGCGTAGGGCAGGGGGAGTATGGCTACACCTTC. Amino acid sequence: CASSVGQGEYGYTF.

In its sample, this clone ranks as medium-sized. The same CDR3 arises from other DNA sequences in this sample as well. The J gene is TRBJ2-2, the V gene TRBV28, with D possibly called TRBD1 or TRBD2 (5 bases each). The CDR3 runs to 15 residues. The ends were cut back, 6 bases at V and 1 base at J, with 12 bases in the middle. Germline lookup yields CDR1 MDHEN and CDR2 SYDVKM. The CDR3 is CASSPGTENTGELFF. The CDR3, as DNA: TGTGCCAGCAGCCCCGGGACGGAGAACACCGGGGAGCTGTTTTTT. Full variable domain (remainder filled in from reference TRBV28 and TRBJ2-2): DVKVTQSSRYLVKRTGEKVFLECVQDMDHENMFWYRQDPGLGLRLIYFSYDVKMKEKGDIPEGYSVSREKKERFSLILESASTNQTSMYLCASSPGTENTGELFFGEGSRLTVL.

This clone occurred a few times. CDR3 sequence (DNA): TGTGCCAGCAGTTATGGGGGGATCCAAGAGACCCAGTACTTC. Translating it yields CASSYGGIQETQYF. The J gene is TRBJ2-5, the V gene TRBV6-5; perhaps TRBD2 as D (6 bases). Trimming stripped 3 bases from V and 1 base from J, with 9 bases between. From germline, CDR1 is MNHEY and CDR2 SVGAGI. CDR3 length equals 14 residues.

The J gene is TRBJ2-1, the V gene TRBV6-5, with TRBD2 matching over 7 bases. This CDR3 is built from 15 residues. CDR1 and CDR2 from the germline V gene are MNHEY and SVGAGI. Unmatched junction bases numbered 6, after V lost 6 bases and J lost 1 base. In DNA form, the CDR3 reads TGTGCCAGCAGGAGAAGCGGGGTATCCTACAATGAGCAGTTCTTC. It yields the protein CASRRSGVSYNEQFF.

V usage is TRBV11-2 and J usage is TRBJ2-3; 8 bases match TRBD2. The CDR3 has 18 residues. CDR1 is SGHAT and CDR2 is FQNNGV in the germline V gene. V lost 0 bases, J lost 1 base, and 9 bases stayed unmatched. The CDR3 protein is CASSLEFGGAARTDTQYF. CDR3 DNA: TGTGCCAGCAGCTTAGAGTTCGGGGGGGCTGCTCGCACAGATACGCAGTATTTT.

The chain combines TRBV9 with TRBJ2-1; D gene unclear. Trimming left V 2 bases short and J 4 bases short, with 7 bases between. The CDR3 is made up of 13 amino acids. Germline CDR1 and CDR2: SGDLS and YYNGEE. CDR3 region: CASSVSDYNEQFF. CDR3 in DNA: TGTGCCAGCAGCGTGAGTGATTACAATGAGCAGTTCTTC.

The chain's CDR3 is CASSLSPRGIGQYF. Written as DNA, the CDR3 is TGTGCCAGCAGTTTATCCCCACGAGGGATCGGGCAGTACTTC. The genes are TRBV27 and TRBJ2-7; tentative D call: TRBD2 (5 bases). Trimming took off 0 bases at V and 9 bases at J, with 15 bases between the two ends. The CDR3 is 14 amino acids. Germline CDR1 and CDR2: MNHEY and SMNVEV (reference sequence).

By proportion, this clone is medium-sized. V is TRBV19 and J is TRBJ2-3; 8 nucleotides agree with TRBD2. The CDR3 loop spans 16 amino acids. V lost 1 base, J lost 6 bases, and 9 bases stayed unmatched. CDR1 and CDR2 from the germline V gene are LNHDA and SQIVND (reference sequence). The DNA for the CDR3 is TGTGCCAGTAGTATAGGCAGCGGGGGAGGCCAGGATACGCAGTATTTT. This encodes CASSIGSGGGQDTQYF.

This clone was observed once. The gene calls are TRBV6-5 and TRBJ2-3, with D perhaps matching TRBD1 or TRBD2 (5 bases each). Trimming pared 2 bases from V and 1 base from J, leaving 10 bases between. Germline V gene lookup returns CDR1 MNHEY and CDR2 SVGAGI. CDR3 size: 15 residues. For the CDR3, the DNA is TGTGCCAGCAGTTACCCGGGACCCCGCACAGATACGCAGTATTTT. This gives the protein CASSYPGPRTDTQYF.